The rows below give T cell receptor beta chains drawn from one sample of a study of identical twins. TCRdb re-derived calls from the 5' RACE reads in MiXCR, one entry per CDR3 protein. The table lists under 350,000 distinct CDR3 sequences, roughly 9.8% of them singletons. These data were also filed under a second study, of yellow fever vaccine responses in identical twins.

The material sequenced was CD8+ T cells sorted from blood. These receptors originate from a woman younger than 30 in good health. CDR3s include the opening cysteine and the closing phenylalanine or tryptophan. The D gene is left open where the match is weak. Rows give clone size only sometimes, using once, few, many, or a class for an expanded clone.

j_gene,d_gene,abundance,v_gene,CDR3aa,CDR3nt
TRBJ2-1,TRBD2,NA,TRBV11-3,CASSLEPSGAYNEQFF,TGTGCCAGCAGCTTAGAACCTAGCGGAGCTTACAATGAGCAGTTCTTC
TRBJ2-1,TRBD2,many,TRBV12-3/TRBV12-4,CASSVLAGAYNEQFF,TGTGCCAGCAGTGTACTAGCGGGAGCCTACAATGAGCAGTTCTTC
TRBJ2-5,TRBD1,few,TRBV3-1,CASSPILRGQEETQYF,TGTGCCAGCAGCCCTATACTTAGAGGACAGGAAGAGACCCAGTACTTC
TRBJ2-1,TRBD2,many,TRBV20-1,CSAQSGLAGYNEQFF,TGCAGTGCTCAGAGTGGTCTAGCGGGTTACAATGAGCAGTTCTTC
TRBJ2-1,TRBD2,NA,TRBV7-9,CASSYLWERDSYNEQFF,TGTGCCAGCAGTTATCTATGGGAGCGGGATTCGTACAATGAGCAGTTCTTC
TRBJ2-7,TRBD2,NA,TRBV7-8,CASSLGLAGLVYEQYF,TGTGCCAGCAGCTTGGGACTAGCGGGACTTGTTTACGAGCAGTACTTC
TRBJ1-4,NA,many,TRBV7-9,CASSLEAGASNEKLFF,TGTGCCAGCAGCTTAGAAGCAGGAGCCTCTAATGAAAAACTGTTTTTT
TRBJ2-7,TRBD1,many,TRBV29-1,CSVKTGTAKVEQYF,TGCAGCGTCAAAACCGGGACAGCGAAGGTCGAGCAGTACTTC
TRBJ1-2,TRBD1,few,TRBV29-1,CSVTEGADDYTF,TGCAGCGTGACGGAGGGGGCCGATGACTACACCTTC
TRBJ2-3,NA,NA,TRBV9,CASSVVLDTQYF,TGTGCCAGCAGCGTAGTGTTAGATACGCAGTATTTT
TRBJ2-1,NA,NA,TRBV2,CATSGSGPQFF,TGTGCCACCTCCGGCTCCGGTCCGCAGTTCTTC